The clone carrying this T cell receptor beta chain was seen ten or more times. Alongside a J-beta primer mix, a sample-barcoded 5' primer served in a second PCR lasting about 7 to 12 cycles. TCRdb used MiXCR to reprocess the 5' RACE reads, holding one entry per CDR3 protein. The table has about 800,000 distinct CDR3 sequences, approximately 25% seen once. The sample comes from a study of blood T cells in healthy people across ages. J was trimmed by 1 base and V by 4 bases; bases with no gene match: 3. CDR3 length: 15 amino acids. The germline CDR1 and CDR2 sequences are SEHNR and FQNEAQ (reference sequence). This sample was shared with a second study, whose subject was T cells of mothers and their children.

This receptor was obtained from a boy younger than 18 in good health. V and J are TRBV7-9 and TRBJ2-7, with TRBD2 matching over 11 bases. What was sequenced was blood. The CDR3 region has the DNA TGTGCCAGCAGCTCCGGGACTAGCGGATCCTACGAGCAGTACTTC. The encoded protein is CASSSGTSGSYEQYF.